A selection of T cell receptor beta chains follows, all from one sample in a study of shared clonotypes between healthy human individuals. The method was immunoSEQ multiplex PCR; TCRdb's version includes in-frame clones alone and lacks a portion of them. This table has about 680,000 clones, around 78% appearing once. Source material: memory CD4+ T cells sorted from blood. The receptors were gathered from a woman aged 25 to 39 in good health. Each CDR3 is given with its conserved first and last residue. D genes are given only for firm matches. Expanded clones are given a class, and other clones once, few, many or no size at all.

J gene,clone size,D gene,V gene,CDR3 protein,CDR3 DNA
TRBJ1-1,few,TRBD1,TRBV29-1,CSVSGQGEAFF,TGCAGCGTTTCCGGACAGGGTGAAGCTTTCTTT
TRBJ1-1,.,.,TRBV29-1,CSGGQFTEAFF,TGCAGCGGCGGACAGTTCACTGAAGCTTTCTTT
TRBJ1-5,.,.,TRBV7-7,CASSLAGRPPLCQPQHF,TGTGCCAGCAGCTTGGCGGGTAGACCACCTCTCTGCCAGCCCCAGCATTTT
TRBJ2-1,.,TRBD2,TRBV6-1,CASSVGSGRVNEQFF,TGTGCCAGCAGTGTTGGTAGCGGGAGAGTCAATGAGCAGTTCTTC
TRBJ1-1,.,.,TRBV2,CASFRGTEAFF,TGTGCCAGCTTCAGGGGAACTGAAGCTTTCTTT
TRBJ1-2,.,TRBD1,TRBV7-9,CASSLASLGQGLGGYTF,TGTGCCAGCAGCTTAGCAAGCTTGGGACAGGGGTTGGGCGGCTACACCTTC
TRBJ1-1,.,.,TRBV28,CASSLAQWGGNTEAFF,TGTGCCAGCAGTTTGGCCCAATGGGGAGGGAACACTGAAGCTTTCTTT
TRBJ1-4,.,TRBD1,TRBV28,CASSLGTGGWGNEKLFF,TGTGCCAGCAGTTTAGGGACAGGGGGCTGGGGTAATGAAAAACTGTTTTTT
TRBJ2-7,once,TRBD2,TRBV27,CASSRGLAGSYEQYF,TGTGCCAGCAGTCGAGGACTAGCGGGGAGCTACGAGCAGTACTTC
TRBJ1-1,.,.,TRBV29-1,CSVLSTPGNTEAFF,TGCAGCGTTCTGTCTACCCCCGGAAACACTGAAGCTTTCTTT
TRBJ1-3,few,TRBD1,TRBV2,CASDDRAGNTIYF,TGTGCCAGCGACGACAGGGCTGGAAACACCATATATTTT
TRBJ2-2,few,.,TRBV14,CASSQVMFGELFF,TGTGCCAGCAGCCAAGTAATGTTCGGGGAGCTGTTTTTT
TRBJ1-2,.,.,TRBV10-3,CAITGSPDNYGYTF,TGTGCCATCACCGGAAGTCCGGATAACTATGGCTACACCTTC
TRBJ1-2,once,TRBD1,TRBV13,CASSLGGQGGYGYTF,TGTGCCAGCAGCTTAGGGGGACAGGGAGGCTATGGCTACACCTTC
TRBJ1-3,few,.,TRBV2,CASSQDSSGNTIYF,TGTGCCAGCAGCCAAGACAGCTCTGGAAACACCATATATTTT
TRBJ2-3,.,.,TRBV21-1,CASSKAVRPMITDTQYF,TGTGCCAGCAGCAAAGCAGTCAGGCCAATGATAACAGATACGCAGTATTTT
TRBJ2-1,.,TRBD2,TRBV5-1,CASSLGSGGRVIEQFF,TGCGCCAGCAGCTTGGGTAGTGGCGGGAGGGTAATTGAGCAGTTCTTC
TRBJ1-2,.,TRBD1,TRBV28,CASSSLTGNYGYTF,TGTGCCAGCAGCAGCCTGACAGGGAACTATGGCTACACCTTC
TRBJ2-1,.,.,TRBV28,CASSYRDNEQFF,TGTGCCAGCAGTTACAGGGACAATGAGCAGTTCTTC
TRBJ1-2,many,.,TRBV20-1,CSAARGPGYTF,TGCAGTGCCGCGAGGGGCCCAGGCTACACCTTC
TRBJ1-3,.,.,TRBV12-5,CASVEGGGNTIYF,TGTGCTAGTGTTGAGGGGGGTGGAAACACCATATATTTT
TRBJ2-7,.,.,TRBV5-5,CASSLRLETYEQYF,TGTGCCAGCAGCTTGCGACTAGAAACCTACGAGCAGTACTTC
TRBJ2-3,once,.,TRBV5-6,CASSLARAGSTDTQYF,TGTGCCAGCAGCTTGGCACGGGCGGGGAGCACAGATACGCAGTATTTT
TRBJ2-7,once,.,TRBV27,CASSLVGGSYEQYF,TGTGCCAGCAGTTTAGTGGGGGGTAGCTACGAGCAGTACTTC
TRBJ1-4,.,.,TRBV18,CASSPQDVATNEKLFF,TGTGCCAGCTCACCACAAGACGTAGCAACTAATGAAAAACTGTTTTTT
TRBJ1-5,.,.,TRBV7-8,CASSLQDSNQPQHF,TGTGCCAGCAGCTTACAGGACAGCAATCAGCCCCAGCATTTT
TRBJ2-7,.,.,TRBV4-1,CASSQFPRGVSYEQYF,TGCGCCAGCAGCCAATTTCCCAGGGGCGTCTCCTACGAGCAGTACTTC
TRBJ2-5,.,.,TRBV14,CASSQSGAGETQYF,TGTGCCAGCAGCCAATCTGGGGCTGGGGAGACCCAGTACTTC
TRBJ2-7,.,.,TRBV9,CASSVTTGSYEQYF,TGTGCCAGCAGCGTCACTACAGGGTCCTACGAGCAGTACTTC
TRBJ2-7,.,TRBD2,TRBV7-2,CASSQDPTSGSNEQYF,TGTGCCAGCAGCCAAGACCCGACTAGCGGGAGCAACGAGCAGTACTTC
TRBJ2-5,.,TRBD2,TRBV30,CAWSVLSSGETQYF,TGTGCCTGGAGTGTACTTTCTAGCGGGGAGACCCAGTACTTC
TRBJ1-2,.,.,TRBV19,CASKRGPSHHPLADYGYTF,TGTGCCAGTAAGAGGGGACCGTCCCACCACCCACTCGCCGACTATGGCTACACCTTC
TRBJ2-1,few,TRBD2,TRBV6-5,CASSLGTSLYNEQFF,TGTGCCAGCAGTTTAGGGACTAGCCTATACAATGAGCAGTTCTTC
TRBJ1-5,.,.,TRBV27,CASSLRDGGNQPQHF,TGTGCCAGCAGTTTGCGAGACGGGGGCAATCAGCCCCAGCATTTT
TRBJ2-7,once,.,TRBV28,CASTRDGVYEQYF,TGTGCCAGCACACGGGACGGAGTCTACGAGCAGTACTTC
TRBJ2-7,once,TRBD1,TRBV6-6,CASSSHDRDYEQYF,TGTGCCAGCAGTAGCCACGACAGGGACTACGAGCAGTACTTC
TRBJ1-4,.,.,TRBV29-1,CSVKSGSEKLFF,TGCAGCGTTAAGTCGGGAAGTGAAAAACTGTTTTTT
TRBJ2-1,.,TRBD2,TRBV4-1,CASSQISGGSIYNEQFF,TGCGCCAGCAGCCAAATCAGCGGCGGGAGTATCTACAATGAGCAGTTCTTC
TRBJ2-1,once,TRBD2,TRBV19,CASGTRESSYNEQFF,TGTGCCAGTGGGACTAGGGAAAGCTCCTACAATGAGCAGTTCTTC
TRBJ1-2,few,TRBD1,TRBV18,CASSPNRGLPHGYTF,TGTGCCAGCTCACCTAACAGGGGGCTTCCCCATGGCTACACCTTC
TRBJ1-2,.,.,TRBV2,CATGTGANYGYTF,TGTGCCACTGGGACCGGGGCCAACTATGGCTACACCTTC
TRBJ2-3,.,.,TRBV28,CASSQRDTQYF,TGTGCCAGCAGTCAGCGAGATACGCAGTATTTT
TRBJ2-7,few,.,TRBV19,CASSEDKLNEQYF,TGTGCCAGCTCAGAAGACAAGCTGAACGAGCAGTACTTC
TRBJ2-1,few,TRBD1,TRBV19,CASSGTGGSGMAQFF,TGTGCCAGTAGCGGGACAGGGGGATCCGGAATGGCGCAGTTCTTC
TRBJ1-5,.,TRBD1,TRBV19,CASRGQDSGQPQHF,TGTGCCAGTAGGGGACAGGATTCGGGTCAGCCCCAGCATTTT
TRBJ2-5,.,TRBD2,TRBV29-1,CSVETSGAQETQYF,TGCAGCGTTGAGACTAGCGGAGCCCAAGAGACCCAGTACTTC
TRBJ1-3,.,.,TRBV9,CASSVGGANGNTIYF,TGTGCCAGCAGCGTAGGAGGGGCTAATGGAAACACCATATATTTT